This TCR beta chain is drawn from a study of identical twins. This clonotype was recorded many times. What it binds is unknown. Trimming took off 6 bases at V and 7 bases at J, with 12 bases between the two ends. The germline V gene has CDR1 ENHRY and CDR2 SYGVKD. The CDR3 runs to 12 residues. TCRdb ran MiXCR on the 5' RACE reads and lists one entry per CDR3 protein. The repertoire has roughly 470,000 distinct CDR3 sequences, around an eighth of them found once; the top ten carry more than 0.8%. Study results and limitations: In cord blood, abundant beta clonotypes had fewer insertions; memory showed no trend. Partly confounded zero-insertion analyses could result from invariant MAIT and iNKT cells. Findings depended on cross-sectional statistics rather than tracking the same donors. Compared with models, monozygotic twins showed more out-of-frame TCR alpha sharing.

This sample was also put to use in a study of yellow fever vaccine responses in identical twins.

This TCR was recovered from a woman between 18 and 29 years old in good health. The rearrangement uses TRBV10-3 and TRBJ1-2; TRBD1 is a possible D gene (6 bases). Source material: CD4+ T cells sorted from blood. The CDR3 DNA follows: TGTGCCATCAGCAATGGGACATCTGGCTACACCTTC. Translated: CAISNGTSGYTF.